This T cell receptor beta chain is drawn from a study of T cells after yellow fever vaccination. Study conclusions and caveats: Contaminants from the bulk population, in the form of abundant clonotypes, could be found in FACS-sorted repertoires. A small proportion of clonotypes was detected in both the CD4 and CD8 compartments.

This CDR3 has 13 residues. Trimming shortened V by 0 bases and J by 4 bases, and 6 bases separated the two germline ends. The V gene's germline CDR1 is MGHRA and CDR2 YSYEKL. Worth noting for this clonotype: No antigen is known for it.

In TCRdb, the 5' RACE reads were re-called with MiXCR into one record per CDR3 protein. The sample holds around 67,000 distinct CDR3 sequences; around 6.9% are singletons and the top ten take 35%. The specimen was CD8+ T cells sorted from PBMCs, collected around 5 days after the first yellow fever vaccination. The rearrangement joins TRBV4-1 to TRBJ2-5, with D hard to call. The TCR was taken from a man between 18 and 29 years old who received the YFV17D yellow fever vaccine. This CDR3 is CASSQERPETQYF. CDR3 coding DNA: TGCGCCAGCAGCCAAGAAAGGCCAGAGACCCAGTACTTC.